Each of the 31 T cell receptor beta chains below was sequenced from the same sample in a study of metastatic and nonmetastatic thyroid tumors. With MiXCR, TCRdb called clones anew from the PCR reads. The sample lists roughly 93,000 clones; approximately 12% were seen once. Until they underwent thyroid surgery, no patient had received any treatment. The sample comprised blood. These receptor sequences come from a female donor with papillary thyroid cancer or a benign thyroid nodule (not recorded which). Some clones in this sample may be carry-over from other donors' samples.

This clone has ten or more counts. The CDR3 nucleotides read TGCAGTGCTAGGGGAGGGGGCAACACCGGGGAGCTGTTTTTT. Translated: CSARGGGNTGELFF. This chain connects TRBV20-1 to TRBJ2-2; D possibly uses TRBD1 or TRBD2 (7 bases each). CDR3 size: 14 residues. The germline CDR1 and CDR2 sequences are DFQATT and SNEGSKA (reference sequence). Trimming took 3 bases from V and 2 from J, leaving 10 bases between them.

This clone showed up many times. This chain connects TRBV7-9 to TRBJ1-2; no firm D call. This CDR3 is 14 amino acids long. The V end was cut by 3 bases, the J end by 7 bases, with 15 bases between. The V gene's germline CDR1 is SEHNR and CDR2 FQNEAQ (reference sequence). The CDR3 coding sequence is TGTGCCAGCAGCTTCGGGGAAGGGTCGTTTGGCTACACCTTC. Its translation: CASSFGEGSFGYTF.

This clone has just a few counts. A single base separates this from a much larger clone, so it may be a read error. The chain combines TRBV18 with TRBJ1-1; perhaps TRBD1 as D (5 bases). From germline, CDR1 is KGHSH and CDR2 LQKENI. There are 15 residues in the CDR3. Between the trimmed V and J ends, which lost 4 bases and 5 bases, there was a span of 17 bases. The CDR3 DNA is TGTGCCAGCTCACGGGGCAGTAGTAGAATGACTGAAGCTTTCTTT. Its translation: CASSRGSSRMTEAFF.

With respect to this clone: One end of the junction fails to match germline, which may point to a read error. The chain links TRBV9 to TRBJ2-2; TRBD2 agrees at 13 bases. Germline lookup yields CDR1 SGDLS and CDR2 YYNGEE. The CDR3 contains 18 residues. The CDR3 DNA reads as TGTGCCAGCATCGTGACACTAGCGGGAGGGCCTGACACCGGGCAGCTGTTTTTT. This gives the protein CASIVTLAGGPDTGQLFF.

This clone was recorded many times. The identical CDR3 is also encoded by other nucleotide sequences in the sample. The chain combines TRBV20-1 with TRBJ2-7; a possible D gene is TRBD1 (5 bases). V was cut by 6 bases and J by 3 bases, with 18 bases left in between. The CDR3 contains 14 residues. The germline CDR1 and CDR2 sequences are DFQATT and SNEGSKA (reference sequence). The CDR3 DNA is TGCAGTGCCAGCGCGCCTTGGGGCAACTACGAGCAGTACTTC. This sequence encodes CSASAPWGNYEQYF.

CDR3 DNA: TGTGCCAGCAGCTCCCAGGGGGGGGCGAGGGAGCAGTACTTC. Translating it yields CASSSQGGAREQYF. This chain connects TRBV4-2 to TRBJ2-7; D could derive from TRBD1 or TRBD2 (7 bases each). V shed 5 bases and J shed 7 bases, with 18 bases lying between them. CDR1 and CDR2 (germline): LGHNA, YNFKEQ. The CDR3 covers 14 residues.

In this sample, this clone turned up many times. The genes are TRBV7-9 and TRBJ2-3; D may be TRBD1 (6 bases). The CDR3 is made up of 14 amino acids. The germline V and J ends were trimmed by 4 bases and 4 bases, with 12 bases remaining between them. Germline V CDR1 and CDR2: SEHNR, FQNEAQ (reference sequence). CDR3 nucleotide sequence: TGTGCCAGCAGCTACCAGGGGTTCCCAGATACGCAGTATTTT. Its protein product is CASSYQGFPDTQYF.

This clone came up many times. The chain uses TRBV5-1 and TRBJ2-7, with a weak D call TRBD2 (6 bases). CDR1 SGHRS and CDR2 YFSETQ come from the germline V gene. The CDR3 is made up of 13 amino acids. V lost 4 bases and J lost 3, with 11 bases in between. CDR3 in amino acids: CASSRLGNYEQYF. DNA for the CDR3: TGCGCCAGCAGCCGACTAGGGAACTACGAGCAGTACTTC.

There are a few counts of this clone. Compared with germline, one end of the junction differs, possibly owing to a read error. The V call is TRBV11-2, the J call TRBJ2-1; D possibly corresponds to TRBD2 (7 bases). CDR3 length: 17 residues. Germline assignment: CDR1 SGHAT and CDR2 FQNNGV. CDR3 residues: CVSSSGCGGSSYNEQFF. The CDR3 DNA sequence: TGTGTCAGCAGCTCGGGATGCGGGGGCAGCTCCTACAATGAGCAGTTCTTC.

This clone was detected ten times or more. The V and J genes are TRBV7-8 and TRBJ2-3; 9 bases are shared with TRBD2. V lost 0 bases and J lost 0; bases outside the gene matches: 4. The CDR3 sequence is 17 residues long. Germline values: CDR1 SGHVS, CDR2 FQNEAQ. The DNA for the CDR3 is TGTGCCAGCAGCTTAGCGCTAGCGGGACCTAGCACAGATACGCAGTATTTT. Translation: CASSLALAGPSTDTQYF.

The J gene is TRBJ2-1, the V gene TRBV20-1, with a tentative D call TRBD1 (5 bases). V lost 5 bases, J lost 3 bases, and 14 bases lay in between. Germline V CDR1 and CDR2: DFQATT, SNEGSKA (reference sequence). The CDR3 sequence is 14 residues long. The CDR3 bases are TGCAGTGCTCACAGATCAGGGTACTACAATGAGCAGTTCTTC. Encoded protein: CSAHRSGYYNEQFF.

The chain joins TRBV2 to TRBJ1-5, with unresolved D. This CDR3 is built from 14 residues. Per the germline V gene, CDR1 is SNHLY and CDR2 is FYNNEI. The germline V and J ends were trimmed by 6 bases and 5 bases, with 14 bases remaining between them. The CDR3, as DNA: TGTGCCAGCAGCCTTGACGCCCGATATCAGCCCCAGCATTTT. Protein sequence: CASSLDARYQPQHF.

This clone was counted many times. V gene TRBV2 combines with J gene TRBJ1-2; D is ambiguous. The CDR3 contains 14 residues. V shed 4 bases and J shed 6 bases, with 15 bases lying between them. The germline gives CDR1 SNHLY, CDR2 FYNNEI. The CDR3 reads CASSGNQLGDGYTF. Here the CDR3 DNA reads TGTGCCAGCAGTGGTAACCAACTCGGGGATGGCTACACCTTC.

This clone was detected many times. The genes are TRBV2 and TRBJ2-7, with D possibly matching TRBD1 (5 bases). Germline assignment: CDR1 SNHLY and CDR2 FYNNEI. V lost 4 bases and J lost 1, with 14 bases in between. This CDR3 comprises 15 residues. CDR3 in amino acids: CASSGRQPVSYEQYF. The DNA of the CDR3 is TGTGCCAGCAGTGGGAGACAGCCCGTTTCCTACGAGCAGTACTTC. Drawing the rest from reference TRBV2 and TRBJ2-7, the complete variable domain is EPEVTQTPSHQVTQMGQEVILRCVPISNHLYFYWYRQILGQKVEFLVSFYNNEISEKSEIFDDQFSVERPDGSNFTLKIRSTKLEDSAMYFCASSGRQPVSYEQYFGPGTRLTVT.

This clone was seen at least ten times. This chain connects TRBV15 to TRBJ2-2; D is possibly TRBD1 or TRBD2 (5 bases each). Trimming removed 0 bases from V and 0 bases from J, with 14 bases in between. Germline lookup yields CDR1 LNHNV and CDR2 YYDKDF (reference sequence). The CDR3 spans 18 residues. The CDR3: CATSRDPIRGPNTGELFF. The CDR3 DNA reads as TGTGCCACCAGCAGAGATCCTATCCGGGGCCCGAACACCGGGGAGCTGTTTTTT.

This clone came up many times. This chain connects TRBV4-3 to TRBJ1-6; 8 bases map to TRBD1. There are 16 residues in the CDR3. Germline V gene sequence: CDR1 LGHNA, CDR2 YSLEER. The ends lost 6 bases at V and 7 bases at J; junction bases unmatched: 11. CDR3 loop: CASRETTGASNSPLHF. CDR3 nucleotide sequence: TGCGCCAGCAGGGAGACGACAGGGGCGAGCAATTCACCCCTCCACTTT.

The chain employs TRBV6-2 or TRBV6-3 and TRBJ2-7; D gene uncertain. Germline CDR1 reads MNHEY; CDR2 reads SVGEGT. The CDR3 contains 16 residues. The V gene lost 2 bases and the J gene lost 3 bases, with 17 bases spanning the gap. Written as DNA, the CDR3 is TGTGCCAGCAGTTACGCCCTCCGTACGTTGCTCTACGAGCAGTACTTC. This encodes CASSYALRTLLYEQYF.

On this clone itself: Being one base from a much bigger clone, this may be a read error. The CDR3 is CASSLRVGAGPQSSDTQYF. The CDR3 coding sequence is TGTGCCAGCAGCTTGAGAGTGGGGGCGGGCCCGCAATCATCAGATACGCAGTATTTT. The chain links TRBV5-4 to TRBJ2-3; TRBD1 might be the D (6 bases). This CDR3 contains 19 residues. The V end lost 1 base, the J end lost 4 bases, and 25 bases lay between the germline ends. Germline CDR1 and CDR2: SGHNT and YYREEE (reference sequence).

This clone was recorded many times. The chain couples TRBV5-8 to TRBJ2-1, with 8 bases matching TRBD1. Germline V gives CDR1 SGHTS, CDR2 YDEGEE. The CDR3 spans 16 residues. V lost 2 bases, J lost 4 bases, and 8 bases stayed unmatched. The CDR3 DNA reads TGTGCCAGCAGCTTACGGGACAGGACCCCGTACAATGAGCAGTTCTTC. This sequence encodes CASSLRDRTPYNEQFF.

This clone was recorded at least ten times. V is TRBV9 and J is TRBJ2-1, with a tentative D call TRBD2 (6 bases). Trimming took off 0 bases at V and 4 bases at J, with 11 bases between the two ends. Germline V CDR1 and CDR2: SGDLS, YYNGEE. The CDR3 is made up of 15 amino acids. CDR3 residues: CASSVVPSDYNEQFF. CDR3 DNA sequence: TGTGCCAGCAGCGTAGTACCTAGCGATTACAATGAGCAGTTCTTC.

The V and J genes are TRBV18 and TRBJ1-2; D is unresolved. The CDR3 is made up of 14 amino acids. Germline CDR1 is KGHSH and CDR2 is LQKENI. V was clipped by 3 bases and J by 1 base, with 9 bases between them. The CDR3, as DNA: TGTGCCAGCTCACCGCAGGTGGGTAACTATGGCTACACCTTC. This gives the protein CASSPQVGNYGYTF. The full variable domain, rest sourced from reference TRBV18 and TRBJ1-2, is NAGVMQNPRHLVRRRGQEARLRCSPMKGHSHVYWYRQLPEEGLKFMVYLQKENIIDESGMPKERFSAEFPKEGPSILRIQQVVRGDSAAYFCASSPQVGNYGYTFGSGTRLTVV.

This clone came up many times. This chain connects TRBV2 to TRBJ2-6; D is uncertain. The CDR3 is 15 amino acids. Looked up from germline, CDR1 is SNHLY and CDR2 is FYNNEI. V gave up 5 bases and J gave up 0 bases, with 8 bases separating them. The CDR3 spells CASSRPRSGANVLTF. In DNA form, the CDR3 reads TGTGCCAGCAGTCGACCCCGCTCTGGGGCCAACGTCCTGACTTTC.

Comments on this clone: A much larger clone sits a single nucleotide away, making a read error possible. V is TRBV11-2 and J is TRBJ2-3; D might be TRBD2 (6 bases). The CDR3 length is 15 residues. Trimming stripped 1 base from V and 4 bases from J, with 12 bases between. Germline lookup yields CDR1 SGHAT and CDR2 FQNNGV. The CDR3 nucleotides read TGTGCCAGCAGCTTAGTAGCGGTAGGGCCAGATACGCAGTATTTT. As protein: CASSLVAVGPDTQYF.

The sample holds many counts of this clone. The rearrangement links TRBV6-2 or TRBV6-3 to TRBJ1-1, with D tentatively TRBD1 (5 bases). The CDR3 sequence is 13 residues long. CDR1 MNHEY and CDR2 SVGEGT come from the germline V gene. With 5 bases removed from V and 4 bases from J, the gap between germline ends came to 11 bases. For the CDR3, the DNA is TGTGCCAGCAGTACGGTGGGGCCCACTGAAGCTTTCTTT. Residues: CASSTVGPTEAFF.

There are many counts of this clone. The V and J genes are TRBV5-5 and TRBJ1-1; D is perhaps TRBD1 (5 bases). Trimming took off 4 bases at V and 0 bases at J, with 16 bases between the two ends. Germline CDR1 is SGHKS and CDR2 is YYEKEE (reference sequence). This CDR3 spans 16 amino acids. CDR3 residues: CASSPSVGAVNTEAFF. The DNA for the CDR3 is TGTGCCAGCAGCCCCTCGGTCGGGGCAGTGAACACTGAAGCTTTCTTT.

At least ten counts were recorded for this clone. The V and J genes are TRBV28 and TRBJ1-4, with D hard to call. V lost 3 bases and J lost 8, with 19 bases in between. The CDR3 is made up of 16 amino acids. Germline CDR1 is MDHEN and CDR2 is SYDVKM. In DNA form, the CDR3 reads TGTGCCAGCAGTTTTAAGTTGGGCGGAGAAGGAGAAAAACTGTTTTTT. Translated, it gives CASSFKLGGEGEKLFF.

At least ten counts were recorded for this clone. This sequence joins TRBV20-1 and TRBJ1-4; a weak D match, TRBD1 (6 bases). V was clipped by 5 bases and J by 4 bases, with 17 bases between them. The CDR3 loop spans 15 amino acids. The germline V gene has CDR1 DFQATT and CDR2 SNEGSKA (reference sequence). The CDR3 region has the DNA TGCAGTGCTGGGGTCACCACAGGGCGTAATGAAAAACTGTTTTTT. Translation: CSAGVTTGRNEKLFF.

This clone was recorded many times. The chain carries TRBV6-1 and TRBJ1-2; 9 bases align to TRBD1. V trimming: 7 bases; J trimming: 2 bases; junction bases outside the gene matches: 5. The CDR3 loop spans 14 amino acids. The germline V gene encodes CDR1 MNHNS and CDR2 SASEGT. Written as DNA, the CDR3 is TGTGCCAGCACCCGAGGGACAGGGAACTATGGCTACACCTTC. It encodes CASTRGTGNYGYTF.

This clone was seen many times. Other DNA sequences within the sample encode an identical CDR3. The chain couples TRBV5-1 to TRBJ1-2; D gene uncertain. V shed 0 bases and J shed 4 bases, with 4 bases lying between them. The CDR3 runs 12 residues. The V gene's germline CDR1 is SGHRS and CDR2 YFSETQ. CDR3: CASSLGSYGYTF. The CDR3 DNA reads TGCGCCAGCAGCTTGGGTTCCTATGGCTACACCTTC.

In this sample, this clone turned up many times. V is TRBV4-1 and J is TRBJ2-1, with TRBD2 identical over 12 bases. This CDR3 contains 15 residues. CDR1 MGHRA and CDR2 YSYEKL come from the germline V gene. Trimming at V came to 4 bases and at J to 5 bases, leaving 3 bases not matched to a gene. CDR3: CASSLTSGGNNEQFF. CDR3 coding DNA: TGCGCCAGCAGCCTTACTAGCGGGGGGAACAATGAGCAGTTCTTC.

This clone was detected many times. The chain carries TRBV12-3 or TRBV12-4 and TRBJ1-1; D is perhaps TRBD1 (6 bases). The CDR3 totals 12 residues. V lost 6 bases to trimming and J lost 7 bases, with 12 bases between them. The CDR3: CASRTGVIEAFF. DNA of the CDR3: TGTGCCAGCAGGACAGGTGTCATTGAAGCTTTCTTT.